This note documents a single T cell receptor (beta chain) sequence. Its matching antigen is unknown. Generated by immunoSEQ multiplex PCR, the TCRdb table keeps only in-frame clones and is missing some. The data contain around 95,000 clones, 83% of them seen just once; the ten biggest clones take up 0.65% to 0.9%. The sample is drawn from a study of radiotherapy plus CTLA-4 blockade in lung cancer. In the study overall: Patients showed objective responses in 15% to 20% of cases and disease control in less than 35%. Broader study findings: Blood-borne expansion of tumor-derived TCR clones followed radiotherapy plus ipilimumab.

This CDR3 contains 15 residues. The germline V and J ends were trimmed by 4 bases and 2 bases, with 15 bases remaining between them. Germline assignment: CDR1 SGHAT and CDR2 FQNNGV. People whose metastatic non-small-cell lung cancer was chemo-refractory got focal radiation along with CTLA-4 blockade by ipilimumab. The chain carries TRBV11-2 and TRBJ2-7; D ambiguous. The input for sequencing was peripheral blood, taken from a patient treated with radiotherapy plus ipilimumab. The sequence came from a human donor with non-small cell lung cancer who had stable disease on radiotherapy plus ipilimumab. The CDR3 DNA follows: TGTGCCAGCAGCTCCCGTGCCTTTAGAACCTACGAGCAGTACTTC. It specifies CASSSRAFRTYEQYF.